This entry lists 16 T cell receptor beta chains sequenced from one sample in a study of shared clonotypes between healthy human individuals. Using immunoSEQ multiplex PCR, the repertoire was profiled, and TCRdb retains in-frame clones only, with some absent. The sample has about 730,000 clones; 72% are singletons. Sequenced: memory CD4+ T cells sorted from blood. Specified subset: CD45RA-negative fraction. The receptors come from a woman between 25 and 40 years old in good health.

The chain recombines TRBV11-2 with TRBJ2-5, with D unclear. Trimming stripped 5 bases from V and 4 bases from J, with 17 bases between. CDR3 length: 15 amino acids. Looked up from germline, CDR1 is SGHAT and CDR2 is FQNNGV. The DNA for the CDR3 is TGTGCCAGCAGCGCCCTCCGGACGCTGGGAGAGACCCAGTACTTC. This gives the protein CASSALRTLGETQYF.

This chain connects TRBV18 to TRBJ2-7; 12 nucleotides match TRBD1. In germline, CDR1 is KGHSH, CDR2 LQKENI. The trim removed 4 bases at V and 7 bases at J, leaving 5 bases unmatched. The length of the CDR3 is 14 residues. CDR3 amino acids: CASSQGTGGFEQYF. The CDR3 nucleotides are TGTGCCAGCTCACAAGGGACAGGGGGCTTTGAGCAGTACTTC.

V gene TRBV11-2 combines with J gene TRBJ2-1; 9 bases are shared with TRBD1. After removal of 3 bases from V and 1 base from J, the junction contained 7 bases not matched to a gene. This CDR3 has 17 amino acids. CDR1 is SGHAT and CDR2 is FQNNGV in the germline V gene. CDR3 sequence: CASSFRGDRGSYNEQFF. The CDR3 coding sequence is TGTGCCAGCAGCTTCCGAGGAGACAGGGGGTCCTACAATGAGCAGTTCTTC.

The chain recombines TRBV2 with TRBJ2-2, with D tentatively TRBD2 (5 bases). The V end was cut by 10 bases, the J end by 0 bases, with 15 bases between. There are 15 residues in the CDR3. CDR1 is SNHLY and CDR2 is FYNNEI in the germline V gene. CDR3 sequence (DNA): TGTGCCACCGGAGGAACGACTGCGAACACCGGGGAGCTGTTTTTT. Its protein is CATGGTTANTGELFF.

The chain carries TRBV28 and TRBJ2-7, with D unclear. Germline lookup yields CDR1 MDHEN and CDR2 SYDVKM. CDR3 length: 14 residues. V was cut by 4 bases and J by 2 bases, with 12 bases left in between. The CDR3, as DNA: TGTGCCAGCAGTTCACATACGAAGCCCTACGAGCAGTACTTC. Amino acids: CASSSHTKPYEQYF. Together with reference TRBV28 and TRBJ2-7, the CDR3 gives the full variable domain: DVKVTQSSRYLVKRTGEKVFLECVQDMDHENMFWYRQDPGLGLRLIYFSYDVKMKEKGDIPEGYSVSREKKERFSLILESASTNQTSMYLCASSSHTKPYEQYFGPGTRLTVT.

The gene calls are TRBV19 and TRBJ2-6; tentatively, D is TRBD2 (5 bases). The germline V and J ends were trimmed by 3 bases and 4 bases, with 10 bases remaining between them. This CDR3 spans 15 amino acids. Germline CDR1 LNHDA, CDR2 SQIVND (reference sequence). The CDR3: CASSIEGTGANVLTF. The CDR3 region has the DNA TGTGCCAGTAGTATCGAGGGTACCGGGGCCAACGTCCTGACTTTC.

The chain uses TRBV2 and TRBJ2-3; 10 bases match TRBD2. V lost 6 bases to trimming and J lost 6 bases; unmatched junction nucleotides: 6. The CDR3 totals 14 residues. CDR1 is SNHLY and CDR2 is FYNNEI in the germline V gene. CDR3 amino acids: CASSILAGADTQYF. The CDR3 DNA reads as TGTGCCAGCAGCATTCTAGCGGGAGCCGATACGCAGTATTTT. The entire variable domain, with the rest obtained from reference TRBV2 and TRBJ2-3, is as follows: EPEVTQTPSHQVTQMGQEVILRCVPISNHLYFYWYRQILGQKVEFLVSFYNNEISEKSEIFDDQFSVERPDGSNFTLKIRSTKLEDSAMYFCASSILAGADTQYFGPGTRLTVL.

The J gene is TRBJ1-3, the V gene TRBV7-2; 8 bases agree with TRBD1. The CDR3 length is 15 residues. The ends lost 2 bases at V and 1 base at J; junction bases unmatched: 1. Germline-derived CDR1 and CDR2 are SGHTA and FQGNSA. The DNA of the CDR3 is TGTGCCAGCAGCTTAAGGACAGGGTCTGGAAACACCATATATTTT. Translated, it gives CASSLRTGSGNTIYF.

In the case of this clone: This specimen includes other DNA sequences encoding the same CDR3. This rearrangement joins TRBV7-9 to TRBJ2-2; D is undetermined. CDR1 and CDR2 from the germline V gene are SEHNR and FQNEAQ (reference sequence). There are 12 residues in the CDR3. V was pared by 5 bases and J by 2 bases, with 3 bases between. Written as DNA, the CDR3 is TGTGCCAGCAGCCTTAACACCGGGGAGCTGTTTTTT. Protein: CASSLNTGELFF. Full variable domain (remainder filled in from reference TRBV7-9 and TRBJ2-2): DTGVSQNPRHKITKRGQNVTFRCDPISEHNRLYWYRQTLGQGPEFLTYFQNEAQLEKSRLLSDRFSAERPKGSFSTLEIQRTEQGDSAMYLCASSLNTGELFFGEGSRLTVL.

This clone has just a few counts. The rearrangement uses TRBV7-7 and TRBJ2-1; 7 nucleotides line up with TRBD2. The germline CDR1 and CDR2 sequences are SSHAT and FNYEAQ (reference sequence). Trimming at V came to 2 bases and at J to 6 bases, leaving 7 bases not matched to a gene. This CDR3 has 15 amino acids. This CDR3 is CASSLWGGPPNEQFF. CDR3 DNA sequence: TGTGCCAGCAGCTTATGGGGAGGGCCACCCAATGAGCAGTTCTTC.

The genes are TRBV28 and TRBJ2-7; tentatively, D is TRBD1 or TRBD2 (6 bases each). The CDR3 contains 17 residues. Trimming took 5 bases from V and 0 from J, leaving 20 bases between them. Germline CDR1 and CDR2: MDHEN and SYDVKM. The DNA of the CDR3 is TGTGCCAGCAGTCCGACCATAGGAGGGGGGAGCTCCTACGAGCAGTACTTC. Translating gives CASSPTIGGGSSYEQYF.

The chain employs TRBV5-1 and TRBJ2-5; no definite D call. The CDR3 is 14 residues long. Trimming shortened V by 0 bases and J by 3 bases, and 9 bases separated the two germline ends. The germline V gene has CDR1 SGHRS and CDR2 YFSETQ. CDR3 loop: CASSLAHPKETQYF. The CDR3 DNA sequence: TGCGCCAGCAGCTTGGCTCATCCGAAAGAGACCCAGTACTTC.

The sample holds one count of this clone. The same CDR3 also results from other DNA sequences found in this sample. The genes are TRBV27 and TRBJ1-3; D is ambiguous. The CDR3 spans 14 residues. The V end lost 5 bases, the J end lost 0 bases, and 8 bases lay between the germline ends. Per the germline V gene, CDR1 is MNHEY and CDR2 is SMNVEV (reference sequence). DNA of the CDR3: TGTGCCAGCAGTCCCCTTTCCTCTGGAAACACCATATATTTT. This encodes CASSPLSSGNTIYF.

CDR3: CASSPAPSNEQFF. The DNA of the CDR3 is TGTGCCAGCAGCCCCGCTCCGAGCAATGAGCAGTTCTTC. The genes are TRBV16 and TRBJ2-1; no reliable D call. Germline CDR1 and CDR2: KGHSY and FQNENV. The CDR3 has 13 amino acids. Trimming took 4 bases from V and 6 from J, leaving 10 bases between them.

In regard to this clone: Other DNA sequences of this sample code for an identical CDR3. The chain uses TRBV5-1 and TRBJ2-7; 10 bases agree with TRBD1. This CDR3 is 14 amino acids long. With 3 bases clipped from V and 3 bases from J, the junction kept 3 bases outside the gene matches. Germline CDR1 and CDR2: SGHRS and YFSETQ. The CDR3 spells CASSSRTGGYEQYF. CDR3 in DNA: TGCGCCAGCAGCTCGAGGACAGGGGGCTACGAGCAGTACTTC. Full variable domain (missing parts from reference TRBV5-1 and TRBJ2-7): KAGVTQTPRYLIKTRGQQVTLSCSPISGHRSVSWYQQTPGQGLQFLFEYFSETQRNKGNFPGRFSGRQFSNSRSEMNVSTLELGDSALYLCASSSRTGGYEQYFGPGTRLTVT.

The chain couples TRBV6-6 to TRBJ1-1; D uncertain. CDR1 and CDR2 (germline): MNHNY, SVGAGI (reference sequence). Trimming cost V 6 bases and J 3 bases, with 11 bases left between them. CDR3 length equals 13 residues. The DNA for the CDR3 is TGTGCCAGCAGACTCCGGTTTGACACTGAAGCTTTCTTT. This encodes CASRLRFDTEAFF.